This entry features one T cell receptor beta chain sequence. This clone's antigen is unknown. No much larger clone exists at a distance of one base, and base qualities are not known. The library was generated by the immunoSEQ multiplex PCR assay. The multiplex PCR relied on a mix of 60 forward primers for TCR Vbeta segments and 13 reverse primers for TCR Jbeta segments. The CDR3 region of rearranged TCR beta genes was amplified from genomic DNA with a multiplex PCR assay. The amplified TCR beta libraries were sequenced on the Illumina HiSeq System as 87-base-pair reads. In the authors' own workflow: A later analysis tallied 75 million to 85 million unique TCR beta chains across the approximately 670 repertoires, and approximately 11 million of those chains were shared by two or more donors. To remove PCR and sequencing errors, raw reads were error-corrected and collapsed into unique sequences using a nearest-neighbor algorithm that merged closely related sequences. V, D and J gene segments were assigned by aligning CDR3 sequences to IMGT reference sequences. For a sequence to be retained, at least a six-nucleotide match to both a V gene segment and a J gene segment was required. A rearrangement counted as productive if the CDR3 had no stop codons and remained in frame with V and J, and every other rearrangement counted as non-productive. Following IMGT convention, CDR3 was defined as the stretch from the second conserved V-encoded cysteine up to the conserved J-encoded phenylalanine. Sequences without an unambiguous match to a single V gene segment were excluded from the earlier analysis of about 630 of the donors. An earlier analysis of several hundred of the donors called V segments functional above 56.7% productive rearrangements and segregating when the between-donor standard deviation exceeded 5%. A statistical classification framework was built to diagnose cytomegalovirus status from the catalog of TCR beta chain sequences. V and J gene assignment, in a later analysis, came from comparing TCR nucleotide sequences with IMGT/GENE-DB human TR gene sequences. In a later analysis, CDR3 sequences and most-parsimonious VDJ recombination scenarios were assigned using the TCRdist pipeline. In a later analysis, each TCR beta chain was defined by its CDR3 amino acid sequence together with its V-gene family, and reads without a unique V-gene family were excluded. To address suspected cross-contamination and a sequencing artifact, a later analysis removed some 620 highly shared, low-generation-probability nucleotide sequences. A later analysis calculated a clonal expansion index for each public chain from normalized within-repertoire ranks of inferred template counts. In a later analysis, generation probabilities were computed with a VDJ recombination model fitted to out-of-frame rearrangements, and the resulting probabilities were checked against IGoR. A later analysis scored TCR-TCR, TCR-HLA and TCR-CMV co-occurrence with hypergeometric tests, applying a repertoire-size bias correction to TCR pairs. False discovery rates were estimated in a later analysis by permuting HLA or CMV assignments 20 times. In a later analysis, co-occurring TCRs were grouped using DBSCAN, and TCRdist sequence similarity was added for clustering within HLA-allele-positive subsets. Co-occurrence clustering excluded repertoires with fewer than 30,000 or more than 120,000 public chains, plus five with anomalous nucleotide sharing. Imported from immuneACCESS, the table was reduced by TCRdb to in-frame sequences with V and J called. These copies leave out some clones; in studies compared against another copy, an unresolved V gene accounts for under half, and the cause of the remainder is not known. The D gene and trimming were derived from the DNA, and the V and J assignments and clone size from that table. The sample contains about 110,000 clones, around four fifths of them found a single time. The ten largest clones take up under 3% of the sample.

The data are from a study of cytomegalovirus exposure and HLA in healthy donors (dated 2017 in TCRdb). About the study as a whole: An earlier analysis of roughly 570 of the donors reported 276 Gb of sequence data and 95 million to 140 million unique TCR beta sequences obtained from around 180 million T cells. In an earlier analysis of roughly 580 of the donors, high-throughput TCR beta sequencing was used to judge whether each TCR beta V gene segment behaved as functional or pseudogenic. Rather than using new phenotypic data, the later analysis identified candidate immune exposures from TCR beta sequences and from how often those sequences occurred across donors. About five DR-DQ haplotypes were handled as single units for association and clustering because linkage in the cohort was strong. Typing coverage varied by locus: roughly 629-630 donors for A, B, C, DRB1 and DQB1; roughly 560 for DQA1; approximately 570 for DPA1; approximately 490 for DPB1. The aim of the study was to test whether cataloging public T cell receptors could identify signatures of past pathogen exposure. Roughly 300 gigabases of sequencing data and about 92 million unique TCR sequences made up an early release that covered under 750 HLA-typed donors. Donor age, sex, ethnicity and CMV serostatus were compiled alongside the repertoire data. The study used immunosequencing to profile the T cell repertoires of some 600 subjects and linked those repertoires to cytomegalovirus serostatus. Besides the first cohort of 666 subjects, a separate validation cohort made up of around 120 different subjects was used. HLA typing covered class I and class II loci at four-digit resolution. A later genetic analysis used genome-wide SNP genotypes for about 65% of the roughly 700 donors, treating that subset as a discovery cohort. To predict cytomegalovirus infection status, the study brought together high-throughput TCR immunosequencing, statistical association of individual TCRs with disease status, and machine learning. Among the approximately 400 genotyped donors, around 81% belonged to the genetic ancestry cluster associated with self-reported Caucasian donors. Every discovery cohort repertoire had been produced on one sequencing platform. In a later analysis, previously published TCR beta repertoires from 666 donors were re-analyzed and high-resolution HLA genotyping was added so that TCR occurrence patterns could be studied. On average, roughly 240,000 unique TCR beta nucleotide sequences were sequenced per donor among 398 genotyped donors of the cohort, with approximately 18% of those sequences being non-productive.

The CDR3 sequence holds 14 residues, the cysteine and phenylalanine included. Only the CDR3 portion is preserved as DNA: 42 bases, with reading frame beginning at the first base. V gives up 7 bases and J gives up 1 base, and the segment between their germline ends measures 16 bases. The germline V gene specifies SQVTM as CDR1 and ANQGSEA as CDR2. In total, roughly 670 healthy bone marrow donors made up the cohort. Cohort members were all nominally healthy when sampled, although unrecorded immune exposures were likely present. The donor tested CMV seropositive, placing the donor among the roughly 300 seropositive members of the cohort. A peripheral blood sample was collected from each donor, and TCR beta sequencing was performed on peripheral blood mononuclear cells. The Qiagen DNeasy Blood Extraction Kit was used to extract genomic DNA from the blood cell samples. Overall study outcomes, separate from this receptor: Only TCR beta chains were sequenced in this cohort, and the absence of alpha or paired-chain data limited detectable features. According to a later analysis, most CMV-associated TCR beta chains appeared to be HLA-restricted, and the HLA associations seemed to be driven largely by CMV exposure. A later genetic analysis reported fewer N-insertions in productive TCRs among donors in an Asian-associated ancestry cluster than the roughly 700-donor mean. In the study, around 160 TCR beta chains were listed as associated with cytomegalovirus. A further reported finding was that TCR beta sequences accurately predicted the HLA-A and HLA-B alleles for most subjects in the first cohort. In vitro tests confirmed that a few of the cytomegalovirus-associated TCR beta chains recognize cytomegalovirus antigens. A later analysis found that TCR association rates varied across HLA loci, with DRB1 alleles showing the most associated TCRs and HLA-C alleles the fewest. For the cohort, immune exposure information was limited to CMV serostatus. The authors suggested that the approach could potentially be generalized to other disease states and immunological phenotypes. While some public TCRs were present in many individuals, most TCR sequences turned up only very rarely across donors. Strong co-occurrence of HLA alleles, especially DR and DQ, made assigning TCR associations to individual alleles difficult. In an earlier analysis of a few hundred of the donors, most TCR beta V segments were observed in productive rearrangements about 87% or about 30% of the time, broadly matching IMGT annotations. Linkage disequilibrium might explain the correlated functional status among segregating V segments, but an unknown experimental factor could not be excluded. Roughly 17 rarely observed V segments, including chromosome 9 orphons, were excluded from the earlier analysis of several hundred of the donors because counts were too low. A cluster of highly shared sequence variants was judged likely to be a technical artifact of the sequencing pipeline. According to a later analysis, parvovirus B19, influenza, CMV and Epstein-Barr virus appeared linked to several top co-occurrence clusters. In a later analysis, more than 15,000 TCR beta sequences were associated with specific HLA alleles at a false discovery rate of 0.05. The classifier was reported to diagnose cytomegalovirus status with high specificity and sensitivity in both the original and validation cohorts. Because HLA typing was missing for some donors at each locus, association tests included only the typed subset. The presence/absence analyses assumed that sequencing depth was roughly uniform across donors, and that assumption may not be true. A later analysis found that HLA-associated TCR beta chains were more clonally expanded and had lower generation probabilities than equally common non-associated chains. Some IMGT-functional V segments, including TRBV6-2 and TRBV6-3, could not be told apart with the 87-base-pair reads, so those segments were excluded. In a later genetic analysis, a missense DCLRE1C variant was associated with V-gene and J-gene trimming of TCR beta chains, and the association was replicated in an independent cohort.

In this chain, TRBV29-1 is recombined with TRBJ1-1, and perhaps TRBD1 as D gene, on 5 matching bases. This clonotype was sampled from a woman in her sixties in good health and CMV-seropositive. Sequenced material: PBMCs. The sequenced DNA: TGCAGCGGAGAAGGTGGGGGGGGGAACACTGAAGCTTTCTTT. Its protein reads: CSGEGGGGNTEAFF.